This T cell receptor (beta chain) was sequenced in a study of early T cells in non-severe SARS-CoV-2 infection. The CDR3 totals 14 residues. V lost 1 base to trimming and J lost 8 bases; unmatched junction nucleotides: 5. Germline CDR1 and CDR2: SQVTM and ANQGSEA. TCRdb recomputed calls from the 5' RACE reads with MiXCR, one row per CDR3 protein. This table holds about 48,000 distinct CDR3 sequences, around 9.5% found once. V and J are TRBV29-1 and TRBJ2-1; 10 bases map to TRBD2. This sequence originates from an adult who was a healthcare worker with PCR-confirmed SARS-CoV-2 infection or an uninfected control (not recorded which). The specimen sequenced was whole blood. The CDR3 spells CSVEASGSLYEQFF. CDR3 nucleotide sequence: TGCAGCGTTGAAGCTAGCGGGAGCTTATATGAGCAGTTCTTC.